This T cell receptor beta chain was captured by sequencing in a study of OX40 agonist ivuxolimab in advanced cancers. Study background: The study enrolled dose-escalation patients with hepatocellular carcinoma, melanoma, renal cell or head and neck cancer.

The method was immunoSEQ multiplex PCR; TCRdb's version includes in-frame clones alone and lacks a portion of them. Of roughly 20,000 clones listed, approximately 80% are singletons. General study results and limits: The study observed clonal expansion of CD4+ and CD8+ blood T cells by week 6 at 0.1 to 3.0 mg/kg.

This CDR3 has 19 amino acids. Enrollment shut out patients with autoimmune disease history or systemic immunosuppression. In the case of this clone: Its antigen remains unknown.

This TCR was sampled from an adult with an advanced solid tumor such as melanoma, head and neck, liver or kidney cancer. This specimen consisted of CD4+ or CD8+ T cells sorted from blood, obtained in a trial of the OX40 agonist ivuxolimab. The chain recombines TRBV12-2 with TRBJ2-2; TRBD1 is the table's D call and was not checked against the DNA. TRBV12-2 is a pseudogene. Here the CDR3 reads CASRLGVAGDREATGELFF. CDR3 DNA sequence: TGTGCAAGTCGCTTAGGCGTTGCGGGGGACAGGGAAGCAACCGGGGAGCTGTTTTTT.